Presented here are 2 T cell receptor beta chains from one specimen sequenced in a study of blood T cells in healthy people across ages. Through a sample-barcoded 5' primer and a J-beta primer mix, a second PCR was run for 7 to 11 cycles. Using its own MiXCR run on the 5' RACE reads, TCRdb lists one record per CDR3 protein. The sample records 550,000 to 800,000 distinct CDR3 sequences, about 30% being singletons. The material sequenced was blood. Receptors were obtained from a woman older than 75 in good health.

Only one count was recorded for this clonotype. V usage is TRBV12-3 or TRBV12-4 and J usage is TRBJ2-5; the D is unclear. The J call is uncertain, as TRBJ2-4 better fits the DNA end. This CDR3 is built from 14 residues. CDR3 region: CASSFTSAKNIQYF. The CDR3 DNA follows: TGTGCCAGCAGTTTTACCTCAGCCAAAAACATTCAGTACTTC.

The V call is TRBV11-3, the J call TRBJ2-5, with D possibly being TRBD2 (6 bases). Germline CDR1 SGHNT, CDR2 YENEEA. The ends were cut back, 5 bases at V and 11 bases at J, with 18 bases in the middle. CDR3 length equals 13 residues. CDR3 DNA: TGTGCCAGCAGCAGGAGGGACCACAATGAGCAGTACTTC. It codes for CASSRRDHNEQYF.